One sample yielded the 10 T cell receptor beta chains listed below, sequenced in a study of early T cells in non-severe SARS-CoV-2 infection. TCRdb re-derived calls from the 5' RACE reads in MiXCR, one entry per CDR3 protein. This table has about 50,000 distinct CDR3 sequences, roughly a tenth appearing once. The sample taken for sequencing was whole blood. These receptors were taken from an adult who was a healthcare worker with PCR-confirmed SARS-CoV-2 infection or an uninfected control (not recorded which).

This clonotype has ten or more counts. V gene TRBV6-5 combines with J gene TRBJ2-3; D call uncertain. Trimming cost V 2 bases and J 6 bases, with 3 bases left between them. From germline, CDR1 is MNHEY and CDR2 SVGAGI. The CDR3 spans 11 residues. CDR3 nucleotides: TGTGCCAGCAGTTACGGCGATACGCAGTATTTT. Its protein product is CASSYGDTQYF.

This clonotype was found a few times. V usage is TRBV20-1 and J usage is TRBJ2-2, with no clear D. The CDR3 runs to 12 residues. Trimming took off 4 bases at V and 7 bases at J, with 10 bases between the two ends. Germline CDR1 DFQATT, CDR2 SNEGSKA (reference sequence). The CDR3: CSATEYGGELFF. The CDR3 DNA reads TGCAGTGCTACGGAGTACGGCGGGGAGCTGTTTTTT.

This clonotype was seen ten or more times. This sequence joins TRBV3-1 and TRBJ2-1; unclear D gene. The CDR3 spans 11 residues. Germline V gene data show CDR1 as LGHDT and CDR2 as YNNKEL (reference sequence). V shed 10 bases and J shed 6 bases, with 10 bases lying between them. The chain's CDR3 is CATEGRNEQFF. The CDR3 nucleotides read TGTGCCACCGAAGGGCGCAATGAGCAGTTCTTC.

In this sample, this clonotype turned up many times. Written as DNA, the CDR3 is TGTGCCAGCTCACCCTCTGTGAGCTCCTACGAGCAGTACTTC. Translating it yields CASSPSVSSYEQYF. The genes are TRBV18 and TRBJ2-7; D is unresolved. V was trimmed by 3 bases and J by 0 bases, leaving 9 bases between them. The CDR3 has 14 amino acids. Germline CDR1 and CDR2: KGHSH and LQKENI. The full variable domain, completed using reference TRBV18 and TRBJ2-7, is NAGVMQNPRHLVRRRGQEARLRCSPMKGHSHVYWYRQLPEEGLKFMVYLQKENIIDESGMPKERFSAEFPKEGPSILRIQQVVRGDSAAYFCASSPSVSSYEQYFGPGTRLTVT.

This clonotype was counted many times. J is TRBJ1-1 and V is TRBV10-3, with a possible D match to TRBD1 (5 bases). The CDR3 covers 13 residues. With 4 bases removed from V and 4 bases from J, the gap between germline ends came to 10 bases. Germline values: CDR1 ENHRY, CDR2 SYGVKD. The CDR3: CAISVAGVTEAFF. The CDR3 bases are TGTGCCATCAGTGTCGCGGGGGTCACTGAAGCTTTCTTT.

This clonotype has only a few counts. V and J are TRBV7-2 and TRBJ2-1; 7 bases match TRBD2. J was trimmed by 12 bases and V by 4 bases; bases with no gene match: 9. There are 13 residues in the CDR3. Germline-derived CDR1 and CDR2 are SGHTA and FQGNSA. The CDR3 loop reads CASSSYGGVVQFF. As DNA, the CDR3 is TGTGCCAGCAGCTCGTATGGGGGGGTCGTGCAGTTCTTC.

This clonotype was seen repeatedly, ten times or more. CDR3 sequence (DNA): TGTGCCTGGAGTGTACTCCGGGGTACCAATGAGCAGTTCTTC. Its translation is CAWSVLRGTNEQFF. This chain connects TRBV30 to TRBJ2-1, with D perhaps TRBD2 (5 bases). The V end lost 0 bases, the J end lost 6 bases, and 12 bases lay between the germline ends. The germline CDR1 and CDR2 sequences are GTSNPN and SVGIG (reference sequence). The CDR3 extends over 14 amino acids.

This clonotype was observed a handful of times. The CDR3 protein is CASTYRGLGDTIYF. CDR3 sequence (DNA): TGTGCCAGCACTTACAGGGGGCTGGGGGACACCATATATTTT. The chain is built from TRBV12-3 or TRBV12-4 and TRBJ1-3, with 9 bases lining up with TRBD1. This CDR3 region has 14 residues. V lost 7 bases, J lost 8 bases, and 9 bases stayed unmatched.

This clonotype has more than one count but fewer than ten. The V call is TRBV25-1, the J call TRBJ2-7; D is undetermined. The V gene's germline CDR1 is MGHDK and CDR2 SYGVNS. V lost 4 bases to trimming and J lost 6 bases, with 7 bases between them. The CDR3 has 11 amino acids. CDR3 amino acids: CASSGPLEQYF. The DNA for the CDR3 is TGTGCCAGCAGTGGTCCCCTCGAGCAGTACTTC.

The CDR3 nucleotides are TGTGCCAGCAGTGAGGCCATTAGCACAGATACGCAGTATTTT. Encoded protein: CASSEAISTDTQYF. The J gene is TRBJ2-3, the V gene TRBV2; D uncertain. V was pared by 3 bases and J by 0 bases, with 7 bases between. Germline-derived CDR1 and CDR2 are SNHLY and FYNNEI. This CDR3 is built from 14 residues. Full variable domain (remainder filled in from reference TRBV2 and TRBJ2-3): EPEVTQTPSHQVTQMGQEVILRCVPISNHLYFYWYRQILGQKVEFLVSFYNNEISEKSEIFDDQFSVERPDGSNFTLKIRSTKLEDSAMYFCASSEAISTDTQYFGPGTRLTVL.